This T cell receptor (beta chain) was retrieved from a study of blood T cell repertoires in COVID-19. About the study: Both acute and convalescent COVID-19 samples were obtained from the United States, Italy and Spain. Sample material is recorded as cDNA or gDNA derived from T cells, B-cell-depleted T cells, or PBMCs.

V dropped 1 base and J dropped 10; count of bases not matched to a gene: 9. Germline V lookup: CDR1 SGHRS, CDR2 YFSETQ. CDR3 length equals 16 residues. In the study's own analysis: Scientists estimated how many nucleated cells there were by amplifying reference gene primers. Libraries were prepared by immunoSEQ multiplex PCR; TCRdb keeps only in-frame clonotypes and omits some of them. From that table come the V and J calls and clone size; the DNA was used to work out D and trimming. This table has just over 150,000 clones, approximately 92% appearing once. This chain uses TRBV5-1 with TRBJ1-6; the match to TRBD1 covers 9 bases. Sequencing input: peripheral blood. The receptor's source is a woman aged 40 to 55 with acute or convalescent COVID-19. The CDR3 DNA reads TGCGCCAGCAGCTTGTCTCTACAGGGGGCTCGGTCACCCCTCCACTTT. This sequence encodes CASSLSLQGARSPLHF.